The sequence of this TCR beta chain was determined in a study of breast tumors, draining lymph nodes, adjacent tissues. Notes on the study in general: Most tumor T cells seemingly derive from lymph node, then expand in tumor. That most tumor T cells come from lymph nodes remained unproven. Luminal-like breast cancer showed significantly greater tumor-nontumor repertoire similarity than basal-like breast cancer did.

The CDR3 length is 14 residues. Trimming removed 6 bases from V and 7 bases from J, with 21 bases in between. Germline loops: CDR1 DFQATT, CDR2 SNEGSKA (reference sequence). With respect to this clonotype: Its specificity is unknown. This clone may be a read error of a much larger clone one base away.

Breast cancer patients provided tissue from their axillary draining lymph nodes. TCRdb reprocessed the multiplex PCR reads via MiXCR and lists one record per CDR3 protein. In the table there are 270,000 or so distinct CDR3 sequences, about 30% of which are singletons. This chain joins TRBV20-1 and TRBJ2-5, with a tentative D call TRBD2 (6 bases). This TCR was recovered from a female donor with breast cancer. Some clones in this sample may be carry-over from other donors' samples. The specimen sequenced was axillary lymph node tissue. CDR3 DNA sequence: TGCAGTGCCGCTCTTGCTCTAACGGGAGCGACCCAGTACTTC. It translates to CSAALALTGATQYF.